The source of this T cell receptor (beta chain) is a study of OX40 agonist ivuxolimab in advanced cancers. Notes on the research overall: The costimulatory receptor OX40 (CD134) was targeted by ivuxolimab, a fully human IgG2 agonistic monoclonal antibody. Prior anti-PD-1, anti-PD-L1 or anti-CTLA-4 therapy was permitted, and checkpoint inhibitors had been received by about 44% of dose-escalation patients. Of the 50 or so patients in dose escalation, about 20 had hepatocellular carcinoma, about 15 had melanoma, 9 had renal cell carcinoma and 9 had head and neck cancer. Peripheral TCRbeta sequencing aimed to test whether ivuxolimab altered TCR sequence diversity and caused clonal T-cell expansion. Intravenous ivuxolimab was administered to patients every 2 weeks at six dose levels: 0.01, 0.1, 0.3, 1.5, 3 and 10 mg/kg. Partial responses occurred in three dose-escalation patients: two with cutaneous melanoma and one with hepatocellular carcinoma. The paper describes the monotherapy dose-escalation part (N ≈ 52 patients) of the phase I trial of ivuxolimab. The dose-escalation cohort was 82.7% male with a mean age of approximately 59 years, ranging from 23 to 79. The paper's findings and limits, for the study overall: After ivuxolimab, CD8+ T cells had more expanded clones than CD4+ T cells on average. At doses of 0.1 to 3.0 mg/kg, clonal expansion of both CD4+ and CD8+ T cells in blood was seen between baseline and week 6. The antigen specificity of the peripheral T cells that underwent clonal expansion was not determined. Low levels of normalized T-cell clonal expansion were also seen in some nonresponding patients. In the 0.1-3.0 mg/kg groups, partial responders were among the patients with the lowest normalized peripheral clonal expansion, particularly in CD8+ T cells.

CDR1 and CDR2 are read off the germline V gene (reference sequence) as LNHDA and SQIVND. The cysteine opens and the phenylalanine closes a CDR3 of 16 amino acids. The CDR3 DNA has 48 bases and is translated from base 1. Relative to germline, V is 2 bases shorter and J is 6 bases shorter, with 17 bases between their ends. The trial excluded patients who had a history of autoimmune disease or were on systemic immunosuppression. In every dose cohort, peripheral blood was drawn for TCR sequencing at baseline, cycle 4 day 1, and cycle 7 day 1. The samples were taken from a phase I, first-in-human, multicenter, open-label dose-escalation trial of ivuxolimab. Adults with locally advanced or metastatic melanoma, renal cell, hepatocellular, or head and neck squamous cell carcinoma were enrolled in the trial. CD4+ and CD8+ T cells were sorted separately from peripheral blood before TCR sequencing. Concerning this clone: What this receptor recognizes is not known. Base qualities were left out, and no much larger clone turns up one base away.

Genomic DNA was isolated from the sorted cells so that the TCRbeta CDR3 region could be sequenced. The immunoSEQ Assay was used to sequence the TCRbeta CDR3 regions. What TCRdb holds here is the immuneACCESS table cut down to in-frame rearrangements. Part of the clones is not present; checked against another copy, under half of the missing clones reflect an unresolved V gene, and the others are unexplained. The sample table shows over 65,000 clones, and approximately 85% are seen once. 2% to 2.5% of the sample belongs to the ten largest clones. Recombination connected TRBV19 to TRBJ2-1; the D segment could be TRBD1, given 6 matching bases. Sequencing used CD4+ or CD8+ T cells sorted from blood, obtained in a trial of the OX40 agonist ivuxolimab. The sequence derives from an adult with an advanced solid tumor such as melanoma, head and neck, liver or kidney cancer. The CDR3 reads CASSIIGQGTSNEQFF. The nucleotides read TGTGCCAGTAGTATAATAGGGCAGGGGACGTCCAATGAGCAGTTCTTC.